This T cell receptor (beta chain) derives from a study of blood T cell repertoires in COVID-19. Study as a whole: The cDNA or gDNA used as material had been derived from T cells, B-cell-depleted T cells, or PBMCs.

Produced via immunoSEQ multiplex PCR; TCRdb's table is partial and in-frame only. The data show around 68,000 clones, around 90% seen once. This clone was seen more than once but under ten times. With 4 bases removed from V and 4 bases from J, the gap between germline ends came to 16 bases. The V gene's germline CDR1 is MDHEN and CDR2 SYDVKM. This CDR3 has 15 amino acids. Input material: peripheral blood. The rearrangement joins TRBV28 to TRBJ1-2, with TRBD1 as a possible D gene (6 bases). The receptor's source is a human donor in a cohort sampled during active COVID-19. The CDR3 is CASSSNRGAGYGYTF. The CDR3 DNA is TGTGCCAGCAGTTCAAACCGGGGGGCCGGCTATGGCTACACCTTC.